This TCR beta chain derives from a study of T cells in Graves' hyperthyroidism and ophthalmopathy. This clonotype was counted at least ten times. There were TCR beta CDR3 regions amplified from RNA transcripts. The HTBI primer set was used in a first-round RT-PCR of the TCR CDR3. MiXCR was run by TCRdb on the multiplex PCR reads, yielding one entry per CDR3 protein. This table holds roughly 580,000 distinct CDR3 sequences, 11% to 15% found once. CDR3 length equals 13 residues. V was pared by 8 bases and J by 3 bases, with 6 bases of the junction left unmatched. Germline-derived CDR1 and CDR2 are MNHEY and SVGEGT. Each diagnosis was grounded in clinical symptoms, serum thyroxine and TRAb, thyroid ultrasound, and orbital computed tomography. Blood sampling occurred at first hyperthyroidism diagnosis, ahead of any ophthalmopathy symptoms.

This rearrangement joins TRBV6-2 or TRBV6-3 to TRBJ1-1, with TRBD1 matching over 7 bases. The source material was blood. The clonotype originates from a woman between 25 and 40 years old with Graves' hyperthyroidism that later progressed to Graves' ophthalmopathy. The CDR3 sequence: CASGDRGDTEAFF. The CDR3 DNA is TGTGCCAGCGGGGACAGAGGGGACACTGAAGCTTTCTTT.